A single T cell receptor (beta chain) is shown here with its context. This entry belongs to a study of T cells in Graves' hyperthyroidism and ophthalmopathy. Looked up from germline, CDR1 is MNHEY and CDR2 is SVGAGI. The ends were cut back, 5 bases at V and 5 bases at J, with 9 bases in the middle. There are 12 residues in the CDR3. TCR beta CDR3 region amplification was performed from RNA transcripts. HTBI primers drove first-round RT-PCR of the TCR CDR3. TCRdb fed the multiplex PCR reads into MiXCR, producing one record per CDR3 protein. The sample consists of under 350,000 distinct CDR3 sequences, about 25% of them appearing once.

V gene TRBV6-5 combines with J gene TRBJ2-5; the D gene is possibly TRBD2 (5 bases). Sequenced material: blood. This TCR came from a man in his forties with Graves' hyperthyroidism that later progressed to Graves' ophthalmopathy. CDR3 in amino acids: CASSRIAETQYF. CDR3 bases: TGTGCCAGCAGTCGGATAGCGGAGACCCAGTACTTC.